The clone carrying this T cell receptor beta chain was seen a few times. What it binds is not known. The data were obtained in a study of beta chain features in type 1 diabetes. Of the isolated RNA, all was reverse transcribed, and so the sequenced material was expressed TCRB transcripts. Samples of naive, central memory and regulatory T cells yielded a mean of about 3.7 million reads. Sequenced by immunoSEQ multiplex PCR; TCRdb stores in-frame clones only, minus some. The sample has about 340,000 clones; about 13% are singletons. Broader study findings: Any HLA effect on TCRB rearrangement was left unresolved by small sub-analyses. Possibly, sequencing cDNA over-represented cells that had high TCR expression levels. Amplification by PCR could prefer shorter templates, with the same effect in patients and controls. For Type 1 diabetes patients, all four CD4+ subsets carried TCRB CDR3s that were moderately but significantly shorter.

Germline V gene data show CDR1 as SGHNT and CDR2 as YYREEE (reference sequence). The CDR3 totals 15 residues. V dropped 4 bases and J dropped 5; count of bases not matched to a gene: 8. This TCR came from a woman under 30 with type 1 diabetes. The V and J genes are TRBV5-4 and TRBJ1-1, with TRBD1 identical over 10 bases. What was sequenced was naive CD4+ T cells from blood. CDR3 nucleotide sequence: TGTGCCAGCAGCCATCCAGGACAGGGGGATACTGAAGCTTTCTTT. It yields the protein CASSHPGQGDTEAFF. Together with reference TRBV5-4 and TRBJ1-1, the CDR3 gives the full variable domain: ETGVTQSPTHLIKTRGQQVTLRCSSQSGHNTVSWYQQALGQGPQFIFQYYREEENGRGNFPPRFSGLQFPNYSSELNVNALELDDSALYLCASSHPGQGDTEAFFGQGTRLTVV.